This T cell receptor beta chain originates from a study of OX40 agonist ivuxolimab in advanced cancers. Turning to the study itself: A history of anti-PD-1, anti-PD-L1 or anti-CTLA-4 therapy was acceptable, and over 30% had some.

A remark on this clone: Antigen: not known.

Overall study results and limits: Some of the lowest clonal expansion was seen in partial responders at 0.1-3.0 mg/kg. Fewer expanded clones were found on average in CD4+ than in CD8+ T cells. In the expanded peripheral T cells, antigen specificity was never determined.

CDR3 size: 12 residues. In germline, CDR1 is SGHDN, CDR2 FVKESK. Trimming pared 0 bases from V and 9 bases from J, leaving 9 bases between. Clones were sequenced by immunoSEQ multiplex PCR, and TCRdb holds only the in-frame ones, with some missing. The sample lists about 71,000 clones, about 94% occurring once. The J gene is TRBJ2-7, the V gene TRBV14; weak D call: TRBD2 (6 bases). The sequencing used CD4+ or CD8+ T cells sorted from blood, collected in a trial of the OX40 agonist ivuxolimab. The receptor was derived from an adult with an advanced solid tumor such as melanoma, head and neck, liver or kidney cancer. The CDR3 DNA sequence: TGTGCCAGCAGCCAAGACAGGGACTCGCAGTACTTC. Translated: CASSQDRDSQYF.